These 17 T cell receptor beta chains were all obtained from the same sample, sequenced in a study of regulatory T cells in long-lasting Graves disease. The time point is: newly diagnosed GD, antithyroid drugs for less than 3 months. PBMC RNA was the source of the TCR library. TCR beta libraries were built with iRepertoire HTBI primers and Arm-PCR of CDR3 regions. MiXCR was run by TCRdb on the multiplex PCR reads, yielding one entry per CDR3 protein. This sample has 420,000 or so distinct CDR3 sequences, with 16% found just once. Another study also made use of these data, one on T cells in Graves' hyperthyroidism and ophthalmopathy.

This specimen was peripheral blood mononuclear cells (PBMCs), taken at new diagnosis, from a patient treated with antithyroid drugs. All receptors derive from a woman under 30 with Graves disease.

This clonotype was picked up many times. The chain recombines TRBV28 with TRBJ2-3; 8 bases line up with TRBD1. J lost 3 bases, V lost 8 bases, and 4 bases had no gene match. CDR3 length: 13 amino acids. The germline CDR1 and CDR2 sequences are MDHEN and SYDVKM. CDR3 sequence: CASGDRSTDTQYF. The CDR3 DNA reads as TGTGCCAGCGGGGACAGGAGTACAGATACGCAGTATTTT.

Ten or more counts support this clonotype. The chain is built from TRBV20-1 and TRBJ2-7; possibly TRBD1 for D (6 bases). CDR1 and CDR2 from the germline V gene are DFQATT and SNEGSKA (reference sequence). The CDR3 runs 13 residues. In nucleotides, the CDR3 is TGCAGCTCGGCTGGACAGAGCAGCTACGAGCAGTACTTC. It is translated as CSSAGQSSYEQYF.

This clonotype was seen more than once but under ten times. The DNA for the CDR3 is TGCAGTGCTTGGAGCGGTGCGCAGTATTTT. Its translation: CSAWSGAQYF. The chain couples TRBV20-1 to TRBJ2-3; weak D call: TRBD2 (5 bases). The ends were cut back, 5 bases at V and 10 bases at J, with 10 bases in the middle. The CDR3 runs 10 residues. The germline gives CDR1 DFQATT, CDR2 SNEGSKA (reference sequence).

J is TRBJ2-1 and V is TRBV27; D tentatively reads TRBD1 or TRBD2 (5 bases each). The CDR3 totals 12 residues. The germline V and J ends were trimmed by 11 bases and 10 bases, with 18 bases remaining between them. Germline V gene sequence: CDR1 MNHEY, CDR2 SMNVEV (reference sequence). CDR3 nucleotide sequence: TGTGCCTGCATGACGGGGCACCGGGAGCAGTTCTTC. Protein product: CACMTGHREQFF.

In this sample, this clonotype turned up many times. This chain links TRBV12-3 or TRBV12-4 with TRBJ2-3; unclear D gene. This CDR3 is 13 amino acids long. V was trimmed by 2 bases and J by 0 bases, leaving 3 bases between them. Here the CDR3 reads CASSLYSTDTQYF. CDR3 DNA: TGTGCCAGCAGTTTATACAGCACAGATACGCAGTATTTT.

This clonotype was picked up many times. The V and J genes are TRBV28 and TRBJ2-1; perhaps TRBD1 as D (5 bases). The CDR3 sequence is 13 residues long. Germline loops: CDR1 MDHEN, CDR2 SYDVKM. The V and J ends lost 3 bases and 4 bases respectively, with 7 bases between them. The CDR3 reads CASSFDRYNEQFF. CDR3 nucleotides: TGTGCCAGCAGTTTTGACAGATACAATGAGCAGTTCTTC.

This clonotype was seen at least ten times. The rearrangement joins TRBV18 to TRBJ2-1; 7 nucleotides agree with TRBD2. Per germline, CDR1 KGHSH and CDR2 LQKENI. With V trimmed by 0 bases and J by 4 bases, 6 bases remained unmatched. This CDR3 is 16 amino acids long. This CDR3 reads CASSPPASGAYNEQFF. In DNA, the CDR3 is TGTGCCAGCTCACCACCGGCTAGCGGAGCATACAATGAGCAGTTCTTC.

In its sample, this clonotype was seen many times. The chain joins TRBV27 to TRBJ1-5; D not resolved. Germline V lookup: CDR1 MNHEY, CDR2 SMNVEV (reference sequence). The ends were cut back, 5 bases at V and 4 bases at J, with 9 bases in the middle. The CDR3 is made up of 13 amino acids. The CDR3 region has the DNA TGTGCCAGCAGTGTCCTCGCGAATCAGCCCCAGCATTTT. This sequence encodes CASSVLANQPQHF.

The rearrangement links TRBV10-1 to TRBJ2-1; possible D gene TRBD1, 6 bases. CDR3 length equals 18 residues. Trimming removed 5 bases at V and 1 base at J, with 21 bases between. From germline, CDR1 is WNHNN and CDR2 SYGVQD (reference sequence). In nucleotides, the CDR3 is TGCGCCAGCAGTCAGAACCGGGACACCCTCGGGTCCTACAATGAGCAGTTCTTC. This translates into CASSQNRDTLGSYNEQFF.

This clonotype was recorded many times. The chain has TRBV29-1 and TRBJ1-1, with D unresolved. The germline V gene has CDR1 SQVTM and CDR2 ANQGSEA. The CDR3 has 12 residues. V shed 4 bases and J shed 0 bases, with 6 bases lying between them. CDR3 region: CSVVGMNTEAFF. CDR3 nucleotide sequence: TGCAGCGTTGTAGGAATGAACACTGAAGCTTTCTTT.

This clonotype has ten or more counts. The CDR3 sequence is CSAREGLAGGPGYEQYF. CDR3 in DNA: TGCAGTGCTAGAGAGGGACTAGCGGGAGGGCCGGGTTACGAGCAGTACTTC. V gene TRBV20-1 combines with J gene TRBJ2-7; 16 bases match TRBD2. Per the germline V gene, CDR1 is DFQATT and CDR2 is SNEGSKA (reference sequence). The CDR3 is 17 amino acids. J lost 4 bases, V lost 0 bases, and 6 bases had no gene match.

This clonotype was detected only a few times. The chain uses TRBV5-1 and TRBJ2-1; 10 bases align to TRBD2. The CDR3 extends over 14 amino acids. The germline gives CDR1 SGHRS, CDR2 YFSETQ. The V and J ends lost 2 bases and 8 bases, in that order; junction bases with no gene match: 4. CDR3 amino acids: CASSFTSGRDEQFF. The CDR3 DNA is TGCGCCAGCAGCTTCACAAGCGGGAGGGATGAGCAGTTCTTC.

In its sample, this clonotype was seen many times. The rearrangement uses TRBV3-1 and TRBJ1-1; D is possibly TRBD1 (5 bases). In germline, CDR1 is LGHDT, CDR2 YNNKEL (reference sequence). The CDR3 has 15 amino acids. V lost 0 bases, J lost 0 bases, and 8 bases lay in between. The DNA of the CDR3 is TGTGCCAGCAGCCAAGAGGGACGGATGAACACTGAAGCTTTCTTT. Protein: CASSQEGRMNTEAFF.

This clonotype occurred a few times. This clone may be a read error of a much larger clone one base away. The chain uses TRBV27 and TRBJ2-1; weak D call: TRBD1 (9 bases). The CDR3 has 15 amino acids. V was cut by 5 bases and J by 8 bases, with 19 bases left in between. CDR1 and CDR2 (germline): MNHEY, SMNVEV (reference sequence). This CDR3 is CASSIAGQGFHEQFF. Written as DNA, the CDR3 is TGTGCCAGCAGTATAGCGGGACAGGGTTTCCATGAGCAGTTCTTC.

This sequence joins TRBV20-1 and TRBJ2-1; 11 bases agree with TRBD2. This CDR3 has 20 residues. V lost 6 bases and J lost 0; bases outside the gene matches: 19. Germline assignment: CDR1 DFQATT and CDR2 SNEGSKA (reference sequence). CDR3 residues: CSARTGSGLAGRGSYNEQFF. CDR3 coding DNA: TGCAGTGCCAGGACAGGGAGCGGACTAGCGGGCAGGGGCTCCTACAATGAGCAGTTCTTC.

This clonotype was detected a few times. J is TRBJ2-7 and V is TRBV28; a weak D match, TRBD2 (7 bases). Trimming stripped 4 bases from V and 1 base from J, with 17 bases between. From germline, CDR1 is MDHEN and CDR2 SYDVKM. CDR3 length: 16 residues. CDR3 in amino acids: CASSSPGGGASYEQYF. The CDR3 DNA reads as TGTGCCAGCAGTTCCCCTGGGGGGGGGGCGTCCTACGAGCAGTACTTC.

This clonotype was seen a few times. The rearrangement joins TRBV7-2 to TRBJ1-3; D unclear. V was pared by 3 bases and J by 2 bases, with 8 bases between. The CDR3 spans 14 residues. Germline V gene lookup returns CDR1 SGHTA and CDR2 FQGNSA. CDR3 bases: TGTGCCAGCAGCTTCCTCGGCCCTGGAAACACCATATATTTT. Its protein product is CASSFLGPGNTIYF.